This is a list of T cell receptor beta chains from one sample in a study of blood T cell repertoires in COVID-19. TCRdb keeps only in-frame clones here, not all; method: immunoSEQ multiplex PCR. The sample contains over 200,000 clones, around 84% of which appear only once. Sequenced material: peripheral blood. The receptors here all came from a woman aged 80 or over with active or convalescent COVID-19. CDR3s include the opening cysteine and the closing phenylalanine or tryptophan. A D gene is named only where the DNA matches it firmly. Where a row states a size, it is once, few, many or the class of an expanded clone; other rows omit it.

.,.,TRBV4-1,TRBJ1-5,TGCGCCAGCAGCCAAGATTGGGGGCCGAGCAATCAGCCCCAGCATTTT,CASSQDWGPSNQPQHF
TRBD1,once,TRBV7-2,TRBJ1-5,TGTGCCAGCAGCCCAGGGACAGGGGGCAATCAGCCCCAGCATTTT,CASSPGTGGNQPQHF
TRBD2,.,TRBV7-2,TRBJ2-5,TGTGCCAGCAGCTTTCATAGCGGGAGCGGGCAAGAGACCCAGTACTTC,CASSFHSGSGQETQYF
.,.,TRBV29-1,TRBJ1-2,TGCAGCGTTGAAAATGGCCAGGCCGAAGAGGGCTACACCTTC,CSVENGQAEEGYTF
TRBD1,.,TRBV6-5,TRBJ2-5,TGTGCCAGCGAGGGACAGGACCAAGAGACCCAGTACTTC,CASEGQDQETQYF
.,.,TRBV18,TRBJ2-3,TGTGCCAGCTCACCATTTTACAGGGGCACAGATACGCAGTATTTT,CASSPFYRGTDTQYF
TRBD1,.,TRBV5-1,TRBJ1-2,TGCGCCAGCAGTCGCCAGGGGGCTGACTATGGCTACACCTTC,CASSRQGADYGYTF
TRBD1,.,TRBV5-1,TRBJ2-7,TGCGCCAGCAGTGGACAGGGGATTCAAGGGGAGCAGTACTTC,CASSGQGIQGEQYF
TRBD2,.,TRBV4-2,TRBJ2-7,TGTGCCAGCAGCCCCCAAGGGGGACTAGCGGGAAGCGTGCAGTACTTC,CASSPQGGLAGSVQYF
TRBD1,.,TRBV25-1,TRBJ2-1,TGTGCCAGCAGTGAACCGGGACAGGGGTACAATGAGCAGTTCTTC,CASSEPGQGYNEQFF
TRBD1,.,TRBV3-1/TRBV3-2,TRBJ1-1,TGTGCCAGCAGCCAAACAGGGGGGAACACTGAAGCTTTCTTT,CASSQTGGNTEAFF
TRBD1,.,TRBV12-5,TRBJ2-2,TGTGCTAGTGGCCACGGACAGGGAAATACCGGGGAGCTGTTTTTT,CASGHGQGNTGELFF
TRBD2,.,TRBV5-1,TRBJ2-5,TGCGCCAGCAGCTTGGGGACTAGCTCGGTGACCCAGTACTTC,CASSLGTSSVTQYF
.,.,TRBV5-5,TRBJ1-1,TGTGCCAGCAGCTTGTCCCTACCGCACTATAACACTGAAGCTTTCTTT,CASSLSLPHYNTEAFF
TRBD2,.,TRBV6-2/TRBV6-3,TRBJ2-5,TGTGCCAGCAGTTACGGTGGGAGGGCCGGGGAGACCCAGTACTTC,CASSYGGRAGETQYF
TRBD1,.,TRBV5-4,TRBJ2-3,TGTGCCAGCAGCCAGACCGGGACAGGGGGCTTAGATACGCAGTATTTT,CASSQTGTGGLDTQYF
TRBD1,.,TRBV12-3/TRBV12-4,TRBJ2-7,TGTGCCAGCAGTTCGACAGGGGGCAATGTGCAGTACTTC,CASSSTGGNVQYF
TRBD1,.,TRBV10-3,TRBJ1-6,TGTGCCATCAGGCCCGGGACAGGCTCACCCCTCCACTTT,CAIRPGTGSPLHF
.,.,TRBV18,TRBJ2-5,TGTGCCAGCTCACTCTTTGTGGGGGACTCCTCGAAAGAGACCCAGTACTTC,CASSLFVGDSSKETQYF
.,.,TRBV15,TRBJ1-3,TGTGCCACCAGCAGCACTTTCTCTGGAAACACCATATATTTT,CATSSTFSGNTIYF
TRBD1,.,TRBV3-1/TRBV3-2,TRBJ2-7,TGTGCCAGCAGCGCTTGGACAGGTTTCTACGAGCAGTACTTC,CASSAWTGFYEQYF
.,.,TRBV2,TRBJ2-6,TGTGCCAGCCAGGCCGGGGCCAACGTCCTGACTTTC,CASQAGANVLTF
.,.,TRBV28,TRBJ1-5,TGTGCCAGCAGTCGGTTTCAGCCCCAGCATTTT,CASSRFQPQHF
TRBD1,.,TRBV19,TRBJ2-7,TGTGCCAGTAGGCACAGGGGTGCCTACGAGCAGTACTTC,CASRHRGAYEQYF
.,.,TRBV7-9,TRBJ2-7,TGTGCCAGCAGCCGCTCATGGGAGCTGGACTACGAGCAGTACTTC,CASSRSWELDYEQYF
.,.,TRBV6-5,TRBJ2-5,TGTGCCAGCAGTTACAACAGATTTGTCCAAGAGACCCAGTACTTC,CASSYNRFVQETQYF
.,.,TRBV5-4,TRBJ2-2,TGTGCCAGCAGCTTGCAACGGGGGACCGGGGAGCTGTTTTTT,CASSLQRGTGELFF
TRBD1,once,TRBV3-1/TRBV3-2,TRBJ1-1,TGTGCCAGCAGTTCGCAGGGGGTGACTGAAGCTTTCTTT,CASSSQGVTEAFF
.,.,TRBV20-1,TRBJ1-2,TGCAGTGCTAGTCTCAGGTTGACCTATGGCTACACCTTC,CSASLRLTYGYTF
TRBD1,.,TRBV5-4,TRBJ1-6,TGTGCCAGCAGCAGGGACAGCCTTAATTCACCCCTCCACTTT,CASSRDSLNSPLHF
.,.,TRBV3-1/TRBV3-2,TRBJ1-5,TGTGCCAGCAGCCAAGAATTAGGGAGCCTCCATCAGCCCCAGCATTTT,CASSQELGSLHQPQHF
TRBD1,.,TRBV29-1,TRBJ2-4,TGCAGCGTCACCGACAGGGGCCTAAACATTCAGTACTTC,CSVTDRGLNIQYF
.,.,TRBV28,TRBJ2-7,TGTGCCAGCATAGGTCCTCAGGGATCTTATGAGCAGTACTTC,CASIGPQGSYEQYF
TRBD2,.,TRBV5-4,TRBJ2-1,TGTGCCAGCACCATTGGCGGGGGGGCCGTGGATGAGCAGTTCTTC,CASTIGGGAVDEQFF
.,once,TRBV12-3/TRBV12-4,TRBJ2-7,TGTGCCAGCAGTCCCACTCGCGGTTCTGGGCAGTACTTC,CASSPTRGSGQYF